This T cell receptor (beta chain) was obtained from a study of shared clonotypes between healthy human individuals. Whole-study findings and limits: Estimated clonotype richness was generally higher in naive than memory subsets.

About this clone itself: The antigen is not known.

This CDR3 region has 14 residues. V gave up 6 bases and J gave up 5 bases; unmatched junction bases: 3. Germline assignment: CDR1 SNHLY and CDR2 FYNNEI. Produced via immunoSEQ multiplex PCR; TCRdb's table is partial and in-frame only. Seen here are hundreds of thousands of clones, 60% to 80% observed once, and the top ten hold around 1.8%. Specimen: memory CD4+ T cells sorted from blood. As to subset: CD45RA-negative fraction. This TCR was recovered from a woman aged 25 to 39 in good health. The chain is built from TRBV2 and TRBJ2-5, with 13 bases fitting TRBD2. The CDR3 loop is CASSPTSGRETQYF. The CDR3 DNA follows: TGTGCCAGCAGCCCGACTAGCGGGAGGGAGACCCAGTACTTC.